Listed here are 7 T cell receptor beta chains from one sample, sequenced in a study of blood T cell repertoires in COVID-19 (TCRdb year 2020). Libraries were built with the immunoSEQ multiplex PCR assay. TCRdb provides this immuneACCESS table in a form limited to in-frame rearrangements. Some clones are lacking; in checked studies, under half of them reflect an unresolved V gene, and why the rest are absent is not known. Counted in this sample were over 100,000 clones; just over 85% of them appeared once. The leading ten clones occupy approximately 4.3% of the sample. The sequenced sample was peripheral blood. The receptor set was obtained from a man aged 40-55 years with acute or convalescent COVID-19.

This chain connects TRBV19 to TRBJ2-3, with 13 bases aligning to TRBD2. V was clipped by 5 bases and J by 5 bases; unmatched bases: 7. The CDR3 sequence is 16 residues long. From germline, CDR1 is LNHDA and CDR2 SQIVND (reference sequence). CDR3 sequence reads: CASSATSGGSLDTQYF. Written as DNA, the CDR3 is TGTGCCAGTAGTGCGACTAGCGGGGGGTCGTTAGATACGCAGTATTTT.

The chain employs TRBV12-3 or TRBV12-4 and TRBJ2-2; D remains ambiguous. V was clipped by 5 bases and J by 4 bases, with 8 bases between them. This CDR3 has 13 amino acids. The CDR3 here is CASSPRGTGELFF. The CDR3 DNA follows: TGTGCCAGCAGTCCTAGAGGCACCGGGGAGCTGTTTTTT.

In nucleotides, the CDR3 is TGTGCCAGCAGTTTTCGGGAGAGTACAGATACGCAGTATTTT. The encoded protein is CASSFRESTDTQYF. The chain links TRBV6-5 to TRBJ2-3, with D tentatively TRBD2 (6 bases). Trimming left V 4 bases short and J 3 bases short, with 11 bases between. The CDR3 consists of 14 residues. Germline CDR1 and CDR2: MNHEY and SVGAGI.

The V gene is TRBV12-5, the J gene TRBJ1-1, with no clear D. Trimming cost V 0 bases and J 5 bases, with 16 bases left between them. CDR1 is LGHNT, CDR2 FRNRAP, per germline. The CDR3 spans 16 residues. The CDR3 nucleotides are TGTGCTAGTGGTTTGGTACGGGTGACGCGTGGGACTGAAGCTTTCTTT. Protein sequence: CASGLVRVTRGTEAFF.

The table lists this clone with a count of one. The rearrangement uses TRBV25-1 and TRBJ1-2; D is undetermined. CDR3 length: 16 residues. CDR1 is MGHDK and CDR2 is SYGVNS in the germline V gene. Trimming removed 3 bases from V and 3 bases from J, with 17 bases in between. CDR3 sequence: CASSDPGRPFDYGYTF. The CDR3 nucleotides read TGTGCCAGCAGTGATCCCGGCAGGCCTTTTGACTATGGCTACACCTTC.

V gene TRBV29-1 combines with J gene TRBJ2-1, with D possibly being TRBD1 (6 bases). Trimming took off 8 bases at V and 0 bases at J, with 14 bases between the two ends. Germline assignment: CDR1 SQVTM and CDR2 ANQGSEA. This CDR3 is 14 amino acids long. The CDR3 sequence: CSSRGLSSYNEQFF. CDR3 in DNA: TGCAGCTCCAGGGGTCTGAGCTCCTACAATGAGCAGTTCTTC.

The chain employs TRBV12-5 and TRBJ1-5; D gene uncertain. Germline CDR1 and CDR2: LGHNT and FRNRAP. CDR3 length: 12 amino acids. V shed 1 base and J shed 7 bases, with 5 bases lying between them. The CDR3, as DNA: TGTGCTAGTGGTTTGGATCGGCAGCCCCAGCATTTT. Translated: CASGLDRQPQHF.